The following is a T cell receptor (beta chain) sequence with its context. Its specificity is not known. This sample stems from a study of graft-versus-host responses after intestinal transplantation. Study in general: Grafts that recipients had were multivisceral, liver-intestinal, or isolated intestinal transplants.

The repertoire was sequenced with immunoSEQ multiplex PCR; TCRdb's copy has only in-frame clones and lacks some. The table includes fewer than 90,000 clones, about 95% detected once. V shed 5 bases and J 5 bases; nucleotides not matched to a gene: 9. Germline loops: CDR1 MNHNY, CDR2 SVGAGI (reference sequence). The length of the CDR3 is 16 residues. Regarding the study as a whole: Marrow from the recipient contained GvH clones, some of which had appeared first in ileum or blood.

This clonotype was sampled from a human donor who was the organ donor for an intestinal transplant. Sequenced here: unstimulated CD4+ T cells sorted from spleen or lymph node cells, sampled before transplant. The chain is built from TRBV6-6 and TRBJ1-5; 10 nucleotides match TRBD1. CDR3 nucleotides: TGTGCCAGCAGTGGACGACAGGGGGCCGTTGATCAGCCCCAGCATTTT. Translated, it gives CASSGRQGAVDQPQHF.